Below are 11 T cell receptor beta chains sequenced from a single sample in a study of blood T cell repertoires in COVID-19. This table comes from immunoSEQ multiplex PCR, and its TCRdb copy is limited to in-frame clones, with some not included. The sample carries 250,000 to 300,000 clones, 75% to 90% recorded once. The sequenced sample was peripheral blood. Receptors originate from a woman in her thirties with active or convalescent COVID-19.

V usage is TRBV12-3 or TRBV12-4 and J usage is TRBJ2-1, with D unclear. V was clipped by 1 base and J by 6 bases, with 7 bases between them. The CDR3 loop spans 13 amino acids. The CDR3 DNA is TGTGCCAGCAGTTTAGGGCAGTTCAATGAGCAGTTCTTC. It is translated as CASSLGQFNEQFF.

This chain connects TRBV19 to TRBJ2-3; TRBD1 is a possible D gene (6 bases). This CDR3 region has 14 residues. The germline V and J ends were trimmed by 7 bases and 2 bases, with 13 bases remaining between them. Looked up from germline, CDR1 is LNHDA and CDR2 is SQIVND (reference sequence). CDR3 in amino acids: CASMQGRFTDTQYF. In DNA form, the CDR3 reads TGTGCCAGTATGCAGGGGCGCTTCACAGATACGCAGTATTTT.

The V gene is TRBV29-1, the J gene TRBJ1-1; no clear D gene. Trimming took off 1 base at V and 0 bases at J, with 9 bases between the two ends. From germline, CDR1 is SQVTM and CDR2 ANQGSEA. The CDR3 totals 14 residues. The CDR3 nucleotides are TGCAGCGTTGAAGTGGCGGGGTTGAACACTGAAGCTTTCTTT. Protein product: CSVEVAGLNTEAFF.

The chain joins TRBV6-5 to TRBJ2-5, with a tentative D call TRBD2 (6 bases). Germline CDR1 is MNHEY and CDR2 is SVGAGI. Trimming stripped 7 bases from V and 4 bases from J, with 19 bases between. This CDR3 has 15 residues. Written as DNA, the CDR3 is TGTGCCAGCACCAGAACTGTCGGGAGTGGAGAGACCCAGTACTTC. Protein product: CASTRTVGSGETQYF.

The chain combines TRBV28 with TRBJ1-1, with TRBD1 identical over 8 bases. Looked up from germline, CDR1 is MDHEN and CDR2 is SYDVKM. With 2 bases clipped from V and 4 bases from J, the junction kept 3 bases outside the gene matches. The CDR3 covers 14 residues. The CDR3 nucleotides are TGTGCCAGCAGTTTAAGAACAGGGGGCACTGAAGCTTTCTTT. This translates into CASSLRTGGTEAFF. The full variable domain, its missing parts supplied by reference TRBV28 and TRBJ1-1, is DVKVTQSSRYLVKRTGEKVFLECVQDMDHENMFWYRQDPGLGLRLIYFSYDVKMKEKGDIPEGYSVSREKKERFSLILESASTNQTSMYLCASSLRTGGTEAFFGQGTRLTVV.

This chain uses TRBV5-1 with TRBJ2-5; D may be TRBD2 (5 bases). The CDR3 has 15 residues. Germline V gene sequence: CDR1 SGHRS, CDR2 YFSETQ. The germline V and J ends were trimmed by 0 bases and 1 base, with 10 bases remaining between them. Here the CDR3 reads CASSLGAGLQETQYF. CDR3 bases: TGCGCCAGCAGCTTGGGGGCGGGCCTCCAAGAGACCCAGTACTTC. Full variable domain (rest looked up from reference TRBV5-1 and TRBJ2-5): KAGVTQTPRYLIKTRGQQVTLSCSPISGHRSVSWYQQTPGQGLQFLFEYFSETQRNKGNFPGRFSGRQFSNSRSEMNVSTLELGDSALYLCASSLGAGLQETQYFGPGTRLLVL.

The chain has TRBV6-5 and TRBJ2-2; 11 nucleotides line up with TRBD2. Germline V gene data show CDR1 as MNHEY and CDR2 as SVGAGI. V shed 9 bases, J shed 4 bases, and the junction held 4 bases outside the gene matches. The CDR3 loop spans 14 amino acids. The CDR3 reads CASVAGGSTGELFF. The CDR3 DNA reads TGTGCCAGTGTAGCGGGGGGGAGCACCGGGGAGCTGTTTTTT.

The chain recombines TRBV28 with TRBJ1-5, with a possible D match to TRBD1 (5 bases). From germline, CDR1 is MDHEN and CDR2 SYDVKM. The ends were cut back, 2 bases at V and 6 bases at J, with 8 bases in the middle. This CDR3 has 13 residues. The CDR3 sequence: CASSLGAGQPQHF. As DNA, the CDR3 is TGTGCCAGCAGTTTAGGGGCTGGTCAGCCCCAGCATTTT.

This clone was found a few times. This rearrangement joins TRBV5-6 to TRBJ2-7; D possibly corresponds to TRBD2 (5 bases). Trimming left V 0 bases short and J 3 bases short, with 10 bases between. Germline values: CDR1 SGHDT, CDR2 YYEEEE. The CDR3 has 14 residues. CDR3 sequence reads: CASSLVGGGYEQYF. CDR3 DNA: TGTGCCAGCAGCTTGGTAGGAGGAGGCTACGAGCAGTACTTC.

The chain recombines TRBV24-1 with TRBJ2-5; 8 bases line up with TRBD1. Trimming took 1 base from V and 2 from J; bases not matched to a gene: 2. CDR1 is KGHDR and CDR2 is SFDVKD in the germline V gene. The CDR3 runs 15 residues. CDR3 DNA sequence: TGTGCCACCAGTGATTTTTACAGGGGGCAAGAGACCCAGTACTTC. It specifies CATSDFYRGQETQYF.

In its sample, this clone was seen once. This sequence joins TRBV7-3 and TRBJ1-6; D gene uncertain. The CDR3 is 13 amino acids. V lost 2 bases and J 10 bases, leaving 9 bases between the germline ends. From germline, CDR1 is SGHTA and CDR2 FQGTGA. CDR3 in DNA: TGTGCCAGCAGCTTAGAGCTTAGATCACCCCTCCACTTT. Residues: CASSLELRSPLHF.